This T cell receptor (beta chain) was sequenced for a study of shared clonotypes between healthy human individuals. CD8 cells classed as naive were CD45RO-negative and positively selected for CCR7, excluding terminally differentiated effector memory CD45RA+ cells. Using immunoSEQ multiplex PCR, the repertoire was profiled, and TCRdb retains in-frame clones only, with some absent. The sample contains over 2,000,000 clones, approximately 92% of which appear only once. This CDR3 has 13 amino acids. Germline V gene lookup returns CDR1 SGHKS and CDR2 YYEKEE (reference sequence). The ends were cut back, 0 bases at V and 2 bases at J, with 5 bases in the middle. Points on this clone: Its antigen is undetermined. Within the sample, other DNA sequences also encode this same CDR3.

Study conclusions and caveats: A small donor pool kept down the genetic and exposure-history diversity that was represented. A handful of donors showed sharing of about 4.7% of naive CD4 clonotypes. Non-shared clonotypes had lower generation probabilities than clonotypes shared by all four sorted-subset donors.

V is TRBV5-5 and J is TRBJ1-1; D not certain. Material: naive CD8+ T cells from PBMCs. The TCR comes from a young man in good health. Some clones in this sample may be carry-over from other donors' samples. For the CDR3, the DNA is TGTGCCAGCAGCTTGGGTAGTAACACTGAAGCTTTCTTT. Translating gives CASSLGSNTEAFF.